This is a list of T cell receptor beta chains from one sample in a study of blood T cell repertoires in COVID-19. TCRdb's table, derived via immunoSEQ multiplex PCR, lists solely in-frame clones and lacks some. The table records more than 350,000 clones, about 86% of them present only once. The sample consisted of PBMCs or T cells enriched from blood (not recorded which). The receptor source for this set is a woman in her forties or fifties who had recovered from COVID-19. CDR3s include the opening cysteine and the closing phenylalanine or tryptophan. D genes are given only for firm matches. For some rows the clone size is stated as once, few or many, or as a class when expanded; others skip it.

TRBV18	TRBJ1-1	NA	NA	TGTGCCAGCTCAGCGGGAGGGACCGGCTTGAACACTGAAGCTTTCTTT	CASSAGGTGLNTEAFF
TRBV7-3	TRBJ2-7	NA	TRBD2	TGTGCCAGCAGCCCTAGCGGGGGCCTTGGGCAGTACTTC	CASSPSGGLGQYF
TRBV30	TRBJ1-5	NA	TRBD1	TGTGCCTGGAGCCAAGGGACAGTAAATCAGCCCCAGCATTTT	CAWSQGTVNQPQHF
TRBV27	TRBJ1-1	NA	NA	TGTGCCAGCAGTTTGGAGGGCCACACTGAAGCTTTCTTT	CASSLEGHTEAFF
TRBV6-6	TRBJ1-3	NA	TRBD1	TGTGCCAGCATCCCAAGGGGGCGAGGAAACACCATATATTTT	CASIPRGRGNTIYF
TRBV11-2	TRBJ1-2	once	NA	TGTGCCAGCAGCAACCCCGAGGGCTTCGGGGGCTACACCTTC	CASSNPEGFGGYTF
TRBV4-3	TRBJ1-2	NA	TRBD1	TGCGCCAGCAGCCAAGGGGACAGGGGGCGGTTTCAGTATGGCTACACCTTC	CASSQGDRGRFQYGYTF
TRBV28	TRBJ1-1	NA	NA	TGTGCCAGCAGTTCCGGTGCGAACACTGAAGCTTTCTTT	CASSSGANTEAFF
TRBV28	TRBJ1-5	NA	NA	TGTGCCAGCAGGTCAGGGCCAGGCAATCAGCCCCAGCATTTT	CASRSGPGNQPQHF
TRBV7-9	TRBJ1-3	few	TRBD1	TGTGCCAGCAGCTCCGACAGGGGCTCTGGAAACACCATATATTTT	CASSSDRGSGNTIYF
TRBV4-2	TRBJ1-2	NA	TRBD1	TGTGCCAGCAGCCAAGTTTTTCTACAAGAACCGGGACAGGGCTATGGCTACACCTTC	CASSQVFLQEPGQGYGYTF
TRBV9	TRBJ1-2	NA	TRBD1	TGTGCCAGCAGCGTAGGGCAGGGACAGGGGGCGCGGTCCTATGGCTACACCTTC	CASSVGQGQGARSYGYTF
TRBV4-1	TRBJ1-3	NA	TRBD1	TGCGCCAGCAGCCCTTTGGGGACAGGGGGCTCTGGAAACACCATATATTTT	CASSPLGTGGSGNTIYF
TRBV3-1/TRBV3-2	TRBJ2-3	NA	NA	TGTGCCAGCAGCCCAAAAACTAGGATAACGCAGTATTTT	CASSPKTRITQYF
TRBV3-1/TRBV3-2	TRBJ2-5	NA	NA	TGTGCCAGCAGCCAAGACAGGTTACAAGAGACCCAGTACTTC	CASSQDRLQETQYF
TRBV4-3	TRBJ2-1	NA	NA	TGCGCCAGCAGCCAAGAAGGGTCTTACGGGAGCTCCTACAATGAGCAGTTCTTC	CASSQEGSYGSSYNEQFF
TRBV4-1	TRBJ1-4	NA	NA	TGCGCCAGCAGCCCCTCTATGGGCTCAACTAATGAAAAACTGTTTTTT	CASSPSMGSTNEKLFF
TRBV28	TRBJ2-1	once	TRBD2	TGTGCCAGCAGTTTAGCGGGGGGGCATGAGCAGTTCTTC	CASSLAGGHEQFF
TRBV12-3/TRBV12-4	TRBJ1-2	NA	NA	TGTGCCAGCAGCCCCGGGTCTCACTATGGCTACACCTTC	CASSPGSHYGYTF
TRBV7-2	TRBJ2-3	NA	TRBD2	TGTGCCAGCAGCTCGGGACTAGTAGATACGCAGTATTTT	CASSSGLVDTQYF
TRBV2	TRBJ2-6	once	NA	TGTGCCAGGTGGACACGCTCTGGGGCCAACGTCCTGACTTTC	CARWTRSGANVLTF
TRBV7-2	TRBJ2-2	NA	TRBD2	TGTGCCAGCAGCTCCCAGCGGGGGGGCACCGGGGAGCTGTTTTTT	CASSSQRGGTGELFF
TRBV5-1	TRBJ2-1	NA	TRBD1	TGCGCCAGCAGCCCAGGGGGAACAGGACACAATGAGCAGTTCTTC	CASSPGGTGHNEQFF
TRBV18	TRBJ1-6	NA	NA	TGTGCCAGCTCACCCCAGGGTTCCTATAATTCACCCCTCCACTTT	CASSPQGSYNSPLHF
TRBV4-3	TRBJ1-5	once	TRBD1	TGCGCCAGCAGCCAAGAATACGGACAGGGATTTCAGCCCCAGCATTTT	CASSQEYGQGFQPQHF
TRBV2	TRBJ1-2	NA	TRBD1	TGTGCCAGCAGTTCCACGACAGGGTATGATGGCTACACCTTC	CASSSTTGYDGYTF
TRBV5-6	TRBJ1-5	NA	NA	TGTGCCAGCACCCTGGGGGGAAATCAGCCCCAGCATTTT	CASTLGGNQPQHF
TRBV3-1/TRBV3-2	TRBJ2-2	once	NA	TGTGCCAGCAGCCGGAGCTTGGTGGGTGCCACCGGGGAGCTGTTTTTT	CASSRSLVGATGELFF
TRBV5-4	TRBJ1-6	NA	TRBD1	TGTGCCAGCAGCTTCGGACAGGGGTTCGACTATAATTCACCCCTCCACTTT	CASSFGQGFDYNSPLHF
TRBV6-5	TRBJ1-1	NA	NA	TGTGCCAGCAGTTACCCACCACAGAGTAATGAAGCTTTCTTT	CASSYPPQSNEAFF
TRBV3-1/TRBV3-2	TRBJ1-1	NA	NA	TGTGCCAGCAGCCAAGAACCGGGGGTTCGTGCTGAAGCTTTCTTT	CASSQEPGVRAEAFF
TRBV18	TRBJ1-6	once	NA	TGTGCCAGCTCACCCCTGAGGCTCGCGAATTCACCCCTCCACTTT	CASSPLRLANSPLHF
TRBV24-1	TRBJ1-5	NA	TRBD1	TGTGCCACCTCAGGGACAGGGGGCAATCAGCCCCAGCATTTT	CATSGTGGNQPQHF
TRBV2	TRBJ1-3	NA	NA	TGTGCCAGCGGCCCCTTTCTGGGACTGGTTGGAAACACCATATATTTT	CASGPFLGLVGNTIYF
TRBV27	TRBJ2-1	NA	TRBD1	TGTGCCAGCAGTACGACAGGGGGCGTAAGTAGCTACAATGAGCAGTTCTTC	CASSTTGGVSSYNEQFF
TRBV7-2	TRBJ1-1	NA	NA	TGTGCCAGCAGCGCTAGACAGCCGAACACTGAAGCTTTCTTT	CASSARQPNTEAFF
TRBV27	TRBJ1-5	once	NA	TGTGCCAGCAGACCTACTCGGGGTCAGCCCCAGCATTTT	CASRPTRGQPQHF
TRBV7-3	TRBJ1-6	NA	NA	TGTGCCAGCAGTTTAAATGGGAGAGCCTATAATTCACCCCTCCACTTT	CASSLNGRAYNSPLHF
TRBV7-6	TRBJ1-3	NA	NA	TGTGCCAGCAGCTTAGGTGGCCGAGGAAACACCATATATTTT	CASSLGGRGNTIYF
TRBV30	TRBJ1-1	NA	NA	TGTGCCTGGAGCAAGTACCCGGGAAACACTGAAGCTTTCTTT	CAWSKYPGNTEAFF
TRBV2	TRBJ1-2	NA	NA	TGTGCCAGCGCAACCCCCACCACCGGGGACAAAGACTTATATGGCTACACCTTC	CASATPTTGDKDLYGYTF
TRBV11-1	TRBJ1-3	once	NA	TGTGCCAGCAGCCCGGACAGCCTCTCTGGAAACACCATATATTTT	CASSPDSLSGNTIYF
TRBV6-5	TRBJ2-1	NA	TRBD1	TGTGCCGGGAGACAGGGGGCGACCCATGAGCAGTTCTTC	CAGRQGATHEQFF
TRBV28	TRBJ1-1	NA	NA	TGTGCCAGCAGTTTGGCGGCCATGAACACTGAAGCTTTCTTT	CASSLAAMNTEAFF
TRBV19	TRBJ2-3	NA	TRBD2	TGTGCCAGTAGGTCCGATATTCGGGGGGGCGCTGATACGCAGTATTTT	CASRSDIRGGADTQYF
TRBV6-5	TRBJ2-7	NA	TRBD2	TGTGCCAGCAGAGGGACTAGCATCCACGAGCAGTACTTC	CASRGTSIHEQYF
TRBV7-2	TRBJ2-4	NA	TRBD1	TGTGCCAGCAGCTCGGGACAGCAAAACATTCAGTACTTC	CASSSGQQNIQYF
TRBV6-4	TRBJ1-5	NA	TRBD1	TGTGCCAGCAGCCCCGGGACAGAGGATCAGCCCCAGCATTTT	CASSPGTEDQPQHF
TRBV7-2	TRBJ2-3	NA	TRBD1	TGTGCCTCCGGGACAGGGGTAGGAGATACGCAGTATTTT	CASGTGVGDTQYF
TRBV5-1	TRBJ1-2	few	TRBD1	TGCGCCAGCAGCTTGATCCCGGGACAGGGGGCAATGGGCTACACCTTC	CASSLIPGQGAMGYTF
TRBV5-1	TRBJ2-2	NA	NA	TGCGCCAGCAGCTTCGCCGGGGAGCTGTTTTTT	CASSFAGELFF
TRBV7-9	TRBJ2-2	NA	NA	TGTGCCAGCAGCTTACGTGGGGAGCTGTTTTTT	CASSLRGELFF
TRBV6-2/TRBV6-3	TRBJ2-7	NA	TRBD1	TGTGCCAGCAGTTACTCCCAGGGGGCAACCTACGAGCAGTACTTC	CASSYSQGATYEQYF
TRBV29-1	TRBJ1-4	NA	TRBD1	TGCAGCGTTGTTATGCCAGGGGGCGGTGAAAAACTGTTTTTT	CSVVMPGGGEKLFF
TRBV27	TRBJ2-3	once	NA	TGTGCCAGCAGTTGGGGGGTCGCCGGCACAGATACGCAGTATTTT	CASSWGVAGTDTQYF
TRBV28	TRBJ2-7	NA	TRBD1	TGTGCCAGCACAACAGGGGCGAACGAGCAGTACTTC	CASTTGANEQYF
TRBV4-1	TRBJ1-4	NA	NA	TGCGCCAGCAGCCAAGTTCAATCCCATCCCCGGAGGGGTGAAAAACTGTTTTTT	CASSQVQSHPRRGEKLFF
TRBV18	TRBJ2-5	NA	NA	TGTGCCAGCTCACCTCTGGGGGCGTTAGAGACCCAGTACTTC	CASSPLGALETQYF
TRBV28	TRBJ2-7	NA	NA	TGTGCCAGCAGTTCGACAGGTTCATCCTACTACGAGCAGTACTTC	CASSSTGSSYYEQYF